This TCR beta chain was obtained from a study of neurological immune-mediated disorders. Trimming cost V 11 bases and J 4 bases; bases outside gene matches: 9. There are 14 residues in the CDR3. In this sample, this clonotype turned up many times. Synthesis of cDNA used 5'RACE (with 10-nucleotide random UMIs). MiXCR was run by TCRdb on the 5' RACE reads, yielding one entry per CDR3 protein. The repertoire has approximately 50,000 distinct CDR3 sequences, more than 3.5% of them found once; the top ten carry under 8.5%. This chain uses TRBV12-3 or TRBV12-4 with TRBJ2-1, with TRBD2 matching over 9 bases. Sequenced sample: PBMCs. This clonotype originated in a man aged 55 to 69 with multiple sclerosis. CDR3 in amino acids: CAGSGTSPYNEQFF. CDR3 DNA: TGTGCCGGTTCCGGGACTAGCCCTTACAATGAGCAGTTCTTC.